This T cell receptor (beta chain) was captured by sequencing in a study of control samples from healthy donors and cancer patients. This CDR3 spans 12 amino acids. V shed 6 bases and J shed 3 bases, with 9 bases lying between them. Germline V gives CDR1 SQVTM, CDR2 ANQGSEA. Assay: immunoSEQ multiplex PCR; the TCRdb copy retains only in-frame clones and omits some. Of 60,000 to 70,000 clones listed, 85% are singletons. The source material was blood. This receptor was obtained from a middle-aged man in good health. The J gene is TRBJ1-5, the V gene TRBV29-1; D is uncertain. Here the CDR3 reads CSVTLNNQPQHF. The DNA for the CDR3 is TGCAGCGTGACCCTAAACAATCAGCCCCAGCATTTT.